This TCR beta chain appears in the sequencing data of a study of beta chain features in type 1 diabetes. The overall study: In age, gender and cell yields, patients were similar to healthy donors. All samples combined gave roughly 100 million sorted cells for examination. Study results and caveats: The study found that naive, central memory and Treg TCRB repertoires appeared more similar in patients than in healthy donors. TCRB CDR3 length was moderately but significantly reduced in all four CD4+ subsets of Type 1 diabetes patients.

Using CD45RO/CCR7/CD25/CD127/CD95/CD27, CD4+ naive, central memory, regulatory and stem cell-like memory cells were sorted. The germline V gene encodes CDR1 SGHNT and CDR2 YYREEE (reference sequence). The CDR3 is 13 amino acids. V was cut by 3 bases and J by 8 bases, with 14 bases left in between. This clone was observed a handful of times. Antigen unknown. Isolated RNA was reverse transcribed in full, so expressed TCRB transcripts were sequenced. The method was immunoSEQ multiplex PCR; TCRdb's version includes in-frame clones alone and lacks a portion of them. The sample records 150,000 to 200,000 clones, 7% to 9% being singletons.

This TCR was recovered from a man aged 18-30 years with type 1 diabetes. The chain carries TRBV5-4 and TRBJ1-2; D not certain. Sequenced input: central memory CD4+ T cells from blood. CDR3 nucleotides: TGTGCCAGCAGCTCGTGGACTGACGTGGGCTACACCTTC. This translates into CASSSWTDVGYTF. The variable domain in full, completed from reference TRBV5-4 and TRBJ1-2, reads ETGVTQSPTHLIKTRGQQVTLRCSSQSGHNTVSWYQQALGQGPQFIFQYYREEENGRGNFPPRFSGLQFPNYSSELNVNALELDDSALYLCASSSWTDVGYTFGSGTRLTVV.